These 12 T cell receptor beta chains were all obtained from the same sample, sequenced in a study of vaccination and CD4 T cells after COVID-19. These receptors are not linked to any known antigen. As for time point: late sampling 161 to 241 days after vaccination in three convalescent patients. Described treatment: roughly 10-day PBMC culture with coronavirus spike peptide pools or control peptides (ViraFEST assay). Once obtained from cultured CD4+ T cells, the DNA was sequenced using the Oncomine TCR Beta short-read assay. TCRdb used MiXCR to reprocess the PCR reads, holding one entry per CDR3 protein. The sample carries tens of thousands of distinct CDR3 sequences, over 25% recorded once. This sample comprised CD4+ T cells from blood, cultured in vitro, obtained about 7 months after SARS-CoV-2 vaccination. The receptors derive from a human donor who had recovered from COVID-19.

This clonotype was seen a few times. The gene calls are TRBV24-1 and TRBJ2-2; D is undetermined. Trimming removed 9 bases from V and 6 bases from J, with 16 bases in between. The CDR3 length is 14 residues. CDR1 is KGHDR, CDR2 SFDVKD, per germline. CDR3 sequence (DNA): TGTGCCACCCAAAGGACCGCTCGCGCCGGGGAGCTGTTTTTT. It encodes CATQRTARAGELFF.

This clonotype was recorded a few times. The chain employs TRBV20-1 and TRBJ2-7; 15 bases are shared with TRBD2. The CDR3 runs to 17 residues. Germline V gene lookup returns CDR1 DFQATT and CDR2 SNEGSKA (reference sequence). V lost 3 bases, J lost 0 bases, and 6 bases stayed unmatched. The CDR3 here is CSASSGTSGRFSYEQYF. The CDR3 DNA follows: TGCAGTGCTAGTTCTGGGACTAGCGGGAGGTTCTCCTACGAGCAGTACTTC.

This clonotype was picked up one time. The gene calls are TRBV10-3 and TRBJ1-3; 8 bases are shared with TRBD1. In germline, CDR1 is ENHRY, CDR2 SYGVKD. CDR3 length: 14 amino acids. Losses at the gene ends were 10 bases for V and 0 bases for J; bases not matched to a gene: 5. CDR3 bases: TGTGCCACGTCTGACAGGGGCTCTGGAAACACCATATATTTT. Its translation: CATSDRGSGNTIYF.

CDR3 sequence: CASRRRDIQETQYF. As DNA, the CDR3 is TGTGCCAGCAGAAGAAGGGACATCCAAGAGACCCAGTACTTC. This chain uses TRBV5-4 with TRBJ2-5; D may be TRBD1 (6 bases). This CDR3 is built from 14 residues. CDR1 SGHNT and CDR2 YYREEE come from the germline V gene (reference sequence). The germline V and J ends were trimmed by 5 bases and 1 base, with 12 bases remaining between them.

This chain uses TRBV20-1 with TRBJ2-7; D unclear. CDR3 length equals 12 residues. CDR1 is DFQATT and CDR2 is SNEGSKA in the germline V gene (reference sequence). The ends were cut back, 3 bases at V and 4 bases at J, with 10 bases in the middle. CDR3 sequence reads: CSARYPLYEQYF. The CDR3 nucleotides are TGCAGTGCTAGGTACCCCCTGTACGAGCAGTACTTC.

The chain recombines TRBV5-4 with TRBJ1-2; no clear D gene. Germline V CDR1 and CDR2: SGHNT, YYREEE (reference sequence). CDR3 size: 13 residues. The germline V and J ends were trimmed by 3 bases and 2 bases, with 8 bases remaining between them. The CDR3 coding sequence is TGTGCCAGCAGCTACGGACGGAACTATGGCTACACCTTC. Protein: CASSYGRNYGYTF.

Only a few counts were recorded for this clonotype. The J gene is TRBJ1-2, the V gene TRBV28, with 11 bases aligning to TRBD1. The J segment lost 4 bases and the V segment lost 4 bases, leaving 2 bases of the junction unmatched. This CDR3 is built from 14 residues. The V gene's germline CDR1 is MDHEN and CDR2 SYDVKM. In DNA, the CDR3 is TGTGCCAGCAGTTCCGGGACAGGGGGCTATGGCTACACCTTC. Translation: CASSSGTGGYGYTF.

The sample holds a few counts of this clonotype. The chain uses TRBV6-1 and TRBJ1-5, with D maybe TRBD1 (5 bases). This CDR3 contains 14 residues. Germline lookup yields CDR1 MNHNS and CDR2 SASEGT. The V gene lost 6 bases and the J gene lost 3 bases, with 12 bases spanning the gap. This CDR3 is CASRKVQDNQPQHF. CDR3 sequence (DNA): TGTGCCAGCAGAAAGGTACAGGACAATCAGCCCCAGCATTTT.

This clonotype was counted a few times. This chain uses TRBV7-3 with TRBJ1-2, with D perhaps matching TRBD1 (5 bases). CDR1 is SGHTA and CDR2 is FQGTGA in the germline V gene. There are 15 residues in the CDR3. Trimming took off 5 bases at V and 4 bases at J, with 17 bases between the two ends. The chain's CDR3 is CASSPSSGVGYGYTF. CDR3 coding DNA: TGTGCCAGCAGCCCATCCTCGGGGGTAGGCTATGGCTACACCTTC.

V and J are TRBV7-2 and TRBJ2-4; D gene ambiguous. Germline assignment: CDR1 SGHTA and CDR2 FQGNSA. The CDR3 is 11 amino acids. V gave up 6 bases and J gave up 3 bases, with 3 bases separating them. The CDR3 DNA reads TGTGCCAGCAGTTTCAAAAACATTCAGTACTTC. It translates to CASSFKNIQYF.

This chain links TRBV10-3 with TRBJ2-1; 9 bases map to TRBD1. The CDR3 extends over 14 amino acids. The germline V gene has CDR1 ENHRY and CDR2 SYGVKD. The ends lost 6 bases at V and 8 bases at J; junction bases unmatched: 8. CDR3 sequence reads: CAIRQGAWRHEQFF. The CDR3 DNA is TGTGCCATCAGACAGGGGGCATGGCGCCATGAGCAGTTCTTC.

V and J are TRBV18 and TRBJ2-5; D is unresolved. V was trimmed by 3 bases and J by 1 base, leaving 12 bases between them. CDR1 KGHSH and CDR2 LQKENI come from the germline V gene. The CDR3 extends over 15 amino acids. The CDR3: CASSPPSRPQETQYF. CDR3 sequence (DNA): TGTGCCAGCTCACCGCCCTCGCGGCCCCAAGAGACCCAGTACTTC.